This entry describes one T cell receptor (beta chain). This CDR3 is built from 13 residues. The germline V and J ends were trimmed by 1 base and 8 bases, with 11 bases remaining between them. The repertoire was sequenced with immunoSEQ multiplex PCR; TCRdb's copy has only in-frame clones and lacks some. The repertoire includes approximately 18,000 clones, roughly 80% of them detected once, and 8.9% sits in the top ten. This record belongs to a study of somatic mutations in cytotoxic T cells in rheumatoid arthritis. Study background: Sorted by flow to nearly 100% purity were some V beta antibody-stained T-cell populations, including V beta1+ cells sequenced for TCRB.

The sequencing sample was made of CD8+ T cells sorted from blood. The genes are TRBV23-1 and TRBJ1-2, with TRBD1 as a possible D gene (6 bases). TRBV23-1 is an ORF; its function is uncertain. The sequence was collected from an adult with rheumatoid arthritis. The CDR3 nucleotides are TGCGCCAGCAGTCAATACGGGGGGCGCGGCTACACCTTC. It is translated as CASSQYGGRGYTF.